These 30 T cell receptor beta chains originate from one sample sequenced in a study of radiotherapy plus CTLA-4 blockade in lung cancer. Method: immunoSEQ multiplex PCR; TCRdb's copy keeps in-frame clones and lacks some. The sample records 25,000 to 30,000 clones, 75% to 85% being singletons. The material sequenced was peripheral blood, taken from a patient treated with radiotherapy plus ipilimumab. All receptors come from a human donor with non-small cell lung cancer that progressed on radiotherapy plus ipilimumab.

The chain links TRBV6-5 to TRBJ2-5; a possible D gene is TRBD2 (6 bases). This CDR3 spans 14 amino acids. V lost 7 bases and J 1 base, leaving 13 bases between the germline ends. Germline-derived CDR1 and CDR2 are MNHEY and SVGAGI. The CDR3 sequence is CASNPGVAQETQYF. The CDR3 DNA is TGTGCCAGCAACCCGGGAGTAGCCCAAGAGACCCAGTACTTC.

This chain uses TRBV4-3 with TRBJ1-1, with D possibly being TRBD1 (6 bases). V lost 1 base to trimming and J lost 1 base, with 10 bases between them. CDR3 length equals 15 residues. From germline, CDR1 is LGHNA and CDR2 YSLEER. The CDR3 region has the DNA TGCGCCAGCAGCCAAGGGACAGTAGAGAACACTGAAGCTTTCTTT. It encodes CASSQGTVENTEAFF.

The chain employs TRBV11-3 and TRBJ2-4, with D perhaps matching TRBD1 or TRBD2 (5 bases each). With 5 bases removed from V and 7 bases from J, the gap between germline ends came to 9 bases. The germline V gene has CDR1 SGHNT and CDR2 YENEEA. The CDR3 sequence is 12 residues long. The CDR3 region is CASSGGENIQYF. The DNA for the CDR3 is TGTGCCAGCAGCGGGGGTGAGAACATTCAGTACTTC.

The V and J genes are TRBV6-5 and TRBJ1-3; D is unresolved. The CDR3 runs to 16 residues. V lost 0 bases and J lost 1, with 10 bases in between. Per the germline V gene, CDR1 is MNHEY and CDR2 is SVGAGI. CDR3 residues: CASSYSRGFSGNTIYF. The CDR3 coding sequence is TGTGCCAGCAGTTACTCGAGAGGCTTTTCTGGAAACACCATATATTTT.

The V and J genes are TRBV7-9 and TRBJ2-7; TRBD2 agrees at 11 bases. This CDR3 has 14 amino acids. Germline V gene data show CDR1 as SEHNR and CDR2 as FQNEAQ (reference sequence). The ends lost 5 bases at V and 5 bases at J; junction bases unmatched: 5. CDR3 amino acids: CASSPTSGIDEQYF. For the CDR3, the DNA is TGTGCCAGCAGCCCGACTAGCGGGATCGACGAGCAGTACTTC.

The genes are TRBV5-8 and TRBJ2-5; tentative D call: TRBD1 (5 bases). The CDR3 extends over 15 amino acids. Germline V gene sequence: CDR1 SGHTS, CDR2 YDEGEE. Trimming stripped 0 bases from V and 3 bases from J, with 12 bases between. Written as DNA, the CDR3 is TGTGCCAGCAGCTTGGGGCAGGGATTCGAAGAGACCCAGTACTTC. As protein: CASSLGQGFEETQYF.

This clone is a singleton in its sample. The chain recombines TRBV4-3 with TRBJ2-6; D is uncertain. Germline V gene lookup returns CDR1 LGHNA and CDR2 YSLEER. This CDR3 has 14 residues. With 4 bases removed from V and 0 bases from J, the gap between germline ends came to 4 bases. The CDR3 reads CASSPSSGANVLTF. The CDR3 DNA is TGCGCCAGCAGCCCTTCCTCTGGGGCCAACGTCCTGACTTTC.

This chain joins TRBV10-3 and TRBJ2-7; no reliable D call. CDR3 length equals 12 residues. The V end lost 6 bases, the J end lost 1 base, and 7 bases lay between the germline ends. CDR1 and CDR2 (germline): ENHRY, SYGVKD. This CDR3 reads CAIRETSYEQYF. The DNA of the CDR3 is TGTGCCATCAGAGAGACGTCCTACGAGCAGTACTTC.

The DNA of the CDR3 is TGCGCCAGCAGCCCGAATATGAGTTCTGGGGGGGAATCGTATAGCAATCAGCCCCAGCATTTT. Translation gives CASSPNMSSGGESYSNQPQHF. The V and J genes are TRBV5-1 and TRBJ1-5; a possible D gene is TRBD1 (5 bases). Germline V CDR1 and CDR2: SGHRS, YFSETQ. There are 21 residues in the CDR3. V lost 4 bases to trimming and J lost 0 bases, with 29 bases between them.

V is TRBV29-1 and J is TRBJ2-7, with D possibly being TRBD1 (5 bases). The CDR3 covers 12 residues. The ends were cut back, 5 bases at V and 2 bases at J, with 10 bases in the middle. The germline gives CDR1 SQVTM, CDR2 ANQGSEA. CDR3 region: CSVYQGTYEQYF. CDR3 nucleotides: TGCAGCGTTTATCAGGGTACCTACGAGCAGTACTTC.

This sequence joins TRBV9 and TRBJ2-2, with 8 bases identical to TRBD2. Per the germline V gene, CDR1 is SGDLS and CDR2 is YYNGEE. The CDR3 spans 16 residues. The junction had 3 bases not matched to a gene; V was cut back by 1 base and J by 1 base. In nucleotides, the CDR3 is TGTGCCAGCAGCGTATTGGCGGGGGGGAACACCGGGGAGCTGTTTTTT. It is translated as CASSVLAGGNTGELFF.

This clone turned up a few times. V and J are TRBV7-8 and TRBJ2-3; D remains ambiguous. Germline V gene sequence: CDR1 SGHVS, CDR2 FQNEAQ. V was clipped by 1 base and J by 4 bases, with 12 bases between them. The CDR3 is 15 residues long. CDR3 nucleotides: TGTGCCAGCAGCTTAGGGGTAGTCCCCTCAGATACGCAGTATTTT. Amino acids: CASSLGVVPSDTQYF. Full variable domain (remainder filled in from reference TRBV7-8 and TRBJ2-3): GAGVSQSPRYKVAKRGQDVALRCDPISGHVSLFWYQQALGQGPEFLTYFQNEAQLDKSGLPSDRFFAERPEGSVSTLKIQRTQQEDSAVYLCASSLGVVPSDTQYFGPGTRLTVL.

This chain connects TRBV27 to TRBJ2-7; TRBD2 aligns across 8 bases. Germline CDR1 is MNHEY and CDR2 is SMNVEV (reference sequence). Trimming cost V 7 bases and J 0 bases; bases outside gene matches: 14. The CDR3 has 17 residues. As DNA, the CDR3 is TGTGCCAGCATTGTCGGGCTAGCGGGCTACTTCTCCTACGAGCAGTACTTC. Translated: CASIVGLAGYFSYEQYF.

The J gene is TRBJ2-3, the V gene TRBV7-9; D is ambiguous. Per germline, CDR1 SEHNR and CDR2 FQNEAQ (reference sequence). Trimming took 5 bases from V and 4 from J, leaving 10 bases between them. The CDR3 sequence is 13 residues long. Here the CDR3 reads CASSVLLADTQYF. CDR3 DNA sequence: TGTGCCAGCAGCGTTTTGTTAGCAGATACGCAGTATTTT.

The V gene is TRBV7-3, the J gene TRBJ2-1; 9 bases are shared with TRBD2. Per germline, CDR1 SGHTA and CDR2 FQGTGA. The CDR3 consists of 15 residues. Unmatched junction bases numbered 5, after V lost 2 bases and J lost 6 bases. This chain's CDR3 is CASSLEVAGANEQFF. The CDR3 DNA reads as TGTGCCAGCAGCTTAGAGGTAGCGGGAGCCAATGAGCAGTTCTTC.

The CDR3 sequence is CASSQGTAQETQYF. In DNA, the CDR3 is TGCGCCAGCAGCCAAGGGACAGCTCAAGAGACCCAGTACTTC. V usage is TRBV4-1 and J usage is TRBJ2-5; tentative D call: TRBD1 (6 bases). V lost 1 base, J lost 2 bases, and 8 bases lay in between. Looked up from germline, CDR1 is MGHRA and CDR2 is YSYEKL. CDR3 length equals 14 residues.

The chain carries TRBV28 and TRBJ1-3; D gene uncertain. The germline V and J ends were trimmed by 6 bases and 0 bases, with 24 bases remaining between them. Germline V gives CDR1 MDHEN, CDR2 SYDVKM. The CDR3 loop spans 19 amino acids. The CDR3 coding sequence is TGTGCCAGCAGCCCCTTCGGCGGCTCGTTCAGGAGCTCTGGAAACACCATATATTTT. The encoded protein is CASSPFGGSFRSSGNTIYF.

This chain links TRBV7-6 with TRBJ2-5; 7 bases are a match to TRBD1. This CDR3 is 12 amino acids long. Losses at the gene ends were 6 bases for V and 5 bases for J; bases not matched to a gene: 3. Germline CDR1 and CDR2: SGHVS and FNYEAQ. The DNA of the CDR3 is TGTGCCAGCAGTACAGGGGAGGAGACCCAGTACTTC. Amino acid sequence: CASSTGEETQYF.

CDR3 in amino acids: CASSLGGDIYYEQYF. DNA for the CDR3: TGTGCCAGCAGTTTAGGGGGGGACATTTACTACGAGCAGTACTTC. The chain employs TRBV27 and TRBJ2-7, with D tentatively TRBD2 (7 bases). Germline CDR1 is MNHEY and CDR2 is SMNVEV (reference sequence). This CDR3 spans 15 amino acids. With 2 bases removed from V and 3 bases from J, the gap between germline ends came to 14 bases.

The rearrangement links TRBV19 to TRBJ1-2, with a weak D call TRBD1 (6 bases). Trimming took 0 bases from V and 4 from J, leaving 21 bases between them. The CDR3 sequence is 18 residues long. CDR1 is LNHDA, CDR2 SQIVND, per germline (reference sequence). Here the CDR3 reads CASSIDRGQGELLYGYTF. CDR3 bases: TGTGCCAGTAGTATAGATCGGGGACAAGGGGAGCTTCTCTATGGCTACACCTTC.

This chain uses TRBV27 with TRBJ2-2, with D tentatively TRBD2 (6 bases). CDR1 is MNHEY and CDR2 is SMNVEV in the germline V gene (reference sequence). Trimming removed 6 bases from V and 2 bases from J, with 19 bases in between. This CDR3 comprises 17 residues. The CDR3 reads CASRRVPGTDNTGELFF. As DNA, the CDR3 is TGTGCCAGCAGGAGAGTACCCGGGACTGACAACACCGGGGAGCTGTTTTTT.

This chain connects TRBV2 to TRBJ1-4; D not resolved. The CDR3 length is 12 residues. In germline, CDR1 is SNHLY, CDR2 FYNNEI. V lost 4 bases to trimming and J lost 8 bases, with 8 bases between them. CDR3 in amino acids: CASSVSGEKLFF. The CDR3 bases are TGTGCCAGCAGTGTCTCAGGAGAAAAACTGTTTTTT.

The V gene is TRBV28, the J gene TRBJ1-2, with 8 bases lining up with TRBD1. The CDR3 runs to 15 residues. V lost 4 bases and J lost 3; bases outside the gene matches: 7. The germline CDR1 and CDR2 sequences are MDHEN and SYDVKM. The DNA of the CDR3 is TGTGCCAGCAGTTCCCGGACAGGGTCAGACTATGGCTACACCTTC. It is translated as CASSSRTGSDYGYTF.

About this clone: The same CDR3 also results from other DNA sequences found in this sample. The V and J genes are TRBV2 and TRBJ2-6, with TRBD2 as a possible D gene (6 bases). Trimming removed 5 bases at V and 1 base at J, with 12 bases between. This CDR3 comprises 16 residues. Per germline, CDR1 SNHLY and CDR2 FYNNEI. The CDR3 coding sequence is TGTGCCAGCAGTACAGGACGGGAGTCTGGGGCCAACGTCCTGACTTTC. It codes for CASSTGRESGANVLTF.

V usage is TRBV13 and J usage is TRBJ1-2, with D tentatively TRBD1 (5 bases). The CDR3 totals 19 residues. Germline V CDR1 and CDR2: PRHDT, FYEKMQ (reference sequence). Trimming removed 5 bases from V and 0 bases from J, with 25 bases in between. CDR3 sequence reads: CASSLSGTFGVGANYGYTF. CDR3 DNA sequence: TGTGCCAGCAGCCTCTCGGGGACCTTCGGCGTGGGAGCTAACTATGGCTACACCTTC. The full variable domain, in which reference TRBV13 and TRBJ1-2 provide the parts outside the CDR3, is AAGVIQSPRHLIKEKRETATLKCYPIPRHDTVYWYQQGPGQDPQFLISFYEKMQSDKGSIPDRFSAQQFSDYHSELNMSSLELGDSALYFCASSLSGTFGVGANYGYTFGSGTRLTVV.

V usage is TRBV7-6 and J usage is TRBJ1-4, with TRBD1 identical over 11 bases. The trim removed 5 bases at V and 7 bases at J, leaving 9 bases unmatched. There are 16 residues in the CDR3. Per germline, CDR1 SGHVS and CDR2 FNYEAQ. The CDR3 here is CASSPGTGGDPEKLFF. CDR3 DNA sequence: TGTGCCAGCAGCCCCGGGACAGGGGGAGACCCTGAAAAACTGTTTTTT.

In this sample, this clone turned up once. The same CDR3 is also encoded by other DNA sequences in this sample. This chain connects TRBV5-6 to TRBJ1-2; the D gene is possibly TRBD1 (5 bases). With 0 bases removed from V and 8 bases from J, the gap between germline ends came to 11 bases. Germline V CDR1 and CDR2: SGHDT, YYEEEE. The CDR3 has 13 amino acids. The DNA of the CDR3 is TGTGCCAGCAGCTTGGGTCGAGAGGGGGGCTACACCTTC. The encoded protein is CASSLGREGGYTF.

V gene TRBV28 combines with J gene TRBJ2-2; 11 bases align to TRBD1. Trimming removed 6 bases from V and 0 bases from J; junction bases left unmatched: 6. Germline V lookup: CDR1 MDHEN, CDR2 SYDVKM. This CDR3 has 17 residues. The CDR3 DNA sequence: TGTGCCAGCAGACCGGGACAGGGGGGGGCGAACACCGGGGAGCTGTTTTTT. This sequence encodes CASRPGQGGANTGELFF. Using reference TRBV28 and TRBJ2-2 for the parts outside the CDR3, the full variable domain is DVKVTQSSRYLVKRTGEKVFLECVQDMDHENMFWYRQDPGLGLRLIYFSYDVKMKEKGDIPEGYSVSREKKERFSLILESASTNQTSMYLCASRPGQGGANTGELFFGEGSRLTVL.

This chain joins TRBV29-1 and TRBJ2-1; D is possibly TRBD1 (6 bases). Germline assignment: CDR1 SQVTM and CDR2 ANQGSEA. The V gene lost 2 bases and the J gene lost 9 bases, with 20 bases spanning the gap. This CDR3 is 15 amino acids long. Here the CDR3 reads CSVESRGRSEGEQFF. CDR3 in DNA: TGCAGCGTTGAAAGCAGGGGTAGAAGTGAGGGTGAGCAGTTCTTC.

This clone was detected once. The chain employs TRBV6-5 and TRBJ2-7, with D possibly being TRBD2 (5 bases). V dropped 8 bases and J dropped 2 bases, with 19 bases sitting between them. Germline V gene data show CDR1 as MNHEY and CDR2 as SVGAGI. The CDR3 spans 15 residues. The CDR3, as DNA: TGTGCCAGCGCCCTCTTGAGGGAGACCACCTACGAGCAGTACTTC. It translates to CASALLRETTYEQYF.